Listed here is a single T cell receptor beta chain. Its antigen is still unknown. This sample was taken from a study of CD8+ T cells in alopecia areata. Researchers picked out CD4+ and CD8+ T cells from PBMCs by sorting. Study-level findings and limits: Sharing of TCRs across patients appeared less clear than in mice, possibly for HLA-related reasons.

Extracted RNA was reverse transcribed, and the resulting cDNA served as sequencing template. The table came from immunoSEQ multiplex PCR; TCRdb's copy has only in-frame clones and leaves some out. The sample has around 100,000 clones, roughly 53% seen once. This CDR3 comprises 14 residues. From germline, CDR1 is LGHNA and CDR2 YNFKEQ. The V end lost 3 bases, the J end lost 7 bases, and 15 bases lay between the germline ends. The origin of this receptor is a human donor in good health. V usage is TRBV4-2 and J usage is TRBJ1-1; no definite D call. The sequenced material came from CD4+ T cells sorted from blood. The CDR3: CASSHNSQAGEAFF. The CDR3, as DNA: TGTGCCAGCAGCCATAACAGCCAGGCGGGTGAAGCTTTCTTT.